The 26 T cell receptor beta chains reported below all come from one sample, sequenced in a study of type 1 and type 2 diabetes patients. Amplification started from genomic DNA. Amplification of the beta chain CDR3 used 30 forward and 13 reverse multiplex primers. TCRdb re-called the multiplex PCR reads through MiXCR, storing one row per CDR3 protein. The sample consists of 270,000 or so distinct CDR3 sequences, 47% of them appearing once. Sequencing used peripheral blood mononuclear cells (PBMCs). The receptors shown here come from a man between 18 and 29 years old with type 2 diabetes.

The rearrangement joins TRBV2 to TRBJ1-2; 8 bases match TRBD1. The ends lost 6 bases at V and 8 bases at J; junction bases unmatched: 5. Germline-derived CDR1 and CDR2 are SNHLY and FYNNEI. There are 12 residues in the CDR3. The CDR3 DNA sequence: TGTGCCAGCAGAACAGACAGGGGAGGCTACACCTTC. Translation gives CASRTDRGGYTF.

There are a few counts of this clonotype. J is TRBJ2-3 and V is TRBV2; 7 bases line up with TRBD1. Germline assignment: CDR1 SNHLY and CDR2 FYNNEI. The CDR3 extends over 13 amino acids. V gave up 7 bases and J gave up 3 bases; unmatched junction bases: 4. The chain's CDR3 is CASTAGGTDTQYF. Written as DNA, the CDR3 is TGTGCCAGCACCGCAGGGGGAACAGATACGCAGTATTTT. The variable domain in full, with the rest retrieved from reference TRBV2 and TRBJ2-3, is EPEVTQTPSHQVTQMGQEVILRCVPISNHLYFYWYRQILGQKVEFLVSFYNNEISEKSEIFDDQFSVERPDGSNFTLKIRSTKLEDSAMYFCASTAGGTDTQYFGPGTRLTVL.

The rearrangement uses TRBV5-1 and TRBJ2-7, with no clear D. V lost 2 bases, J lost 5 bases, and 11 bases lay in between. CDR3 length: 13 residues. Germline values: CDR1 SGHRS, CDR2 YFSETQ. The chain's CDR3 is CASSLQGSHEQYF. CDR3 DNA: TGCGCCAGCAGCTTACAAGGGTCCCACGAGCAGTACTTC.

In its sample, this clonotype was seen once. The rearrangement joins TRBV24-1 to TRBJ2-2; 11 bases line up with TRBD1. This CDR3 spans 18 amino acids. The germline gives CDR1 KGHDR, CDR2 SFDVKD. V lost 4 bases and J lost 5; bases outside the gene matches: 11. CDR3 sequence reads: CATSDADGTGGLTGELFF. The CDR3 region has the DNA TGTGCCACCAGTGACGCCGACGGGACAGGGGGTTTAACCGGGGAGCTGTTTTTT.

This clonotype was counted a few times. The chain recombines TRBV5-1 with TRBJ2-7; maybe TRBD2 (6 bases). The CDR3 is 15 amino acids. The germline V and J ends were trimmed by 0 bases and 7 bases, with 17 bases remaining between them. Germline loops: CDR1 SGHRS, CDR2 YFSETQ. This chain's CDR3 is CASSLVADLREEQYF. The CDR3 nucleotides are TGCGCCAGCAGCTTGGTAGCGGACCTAAGGGAGGAGCAGTACTTC.

Remarks on this clonotype: This clone may be a read error of a much larger clone one base away. The chain combines TRBV2 with TRBJ1-1; D gene unclear. The CDR3 sequence is 13 residues long. With 8 bases removed from V and 4 bases from J, the gap between germline ends came to 14 bases. Germline values: CDR1 SNHLY, CDR2 FYNNEI. The CDR3: CASLWRVSTEAFF. The CDR3 nucleotides are TGTGCCAGCTTGTGGAGGGTGAGCACTGAAGCTTTCTTT.

CDR3 nucleotide sequence: TGTGCCAGCAGTTTAGAGGGTGAAGGGAGGTATGAGCAGTTCTTC. This translates into CASSLEGEGRYEQFF. V gene TRBV27 combines with J gene TRBJ2-5; a possible D gene is TRBD2 (6 bases). With the DNA end fitting TRBJ2-1 better, the J assignment may be wrong. Germline V gives CDR1 MNHEY, CDR2 SMNVEV (reference sequence). This CDR3 has 15 residues.

A note on this clonotype: Mismatch with germline at one junction end may stem from a read error. The rearrangement uses TRBV6-6 and TRBJ2-7, with a weak D call TRBD2 (6 bases). The CDR3 totals 13 residues. Germline lookup yields CDR1 MNHNY and CDR2 SVGAGI (reference sequence). The CDR3 spells CASPFRDSYEQYF. In nucleotides, the CDR3 is TGCGCCAGCCCGTTTAGGGACTCGTACGAGCAGTACTTC.

This sequence joins TRBV14 and TRBJ2-1; TRBD2 matches at 9 bases. V shed 6 bases, J shed 9 bases, and the junction held 9 bases outside the gene matches. Looked up from germline, CDR1 is SGHDN and CDR2 is FVKESK. The CDR3 extends over 14 amino acids. CDR3 sequence (DNA): TGTGCCAGCAGGGTTAGCGGGAGTGGAGTTGAGCAGTTCTTC. Its protein product is CASRVSGSGVEQFF.

The gene calls are TRBV9 and TRBJ2-2; D possibly corresponds to TRBD1 (5 bases). The germline V and J ends were trimmed by 0 bases and 4 bases, with 10 bases remaining between them. This CDR3 contains 15 residues. Looked up from germline, CDR1 is SGDLS and CDR2 is YYNGEE. CDR3 nucleotides: TGTGCCAGCAGCGTAGAGGGGCTGCTCACCGGGGAGCTGTTTTTT. It encodes CASSVEGLLTGELFF.

V gene TRBV7-9 combines with J gene TRBJ2-7; 9 bases are shared with TRBD2. The CDR3 runs 15 residues. Germline trimming cut 5 bases from V and 5 bases from J; bases unmatched to any gene: 10. Per germline, CDR1 SEHNR and CDR2 FQNEAQ (reference sequence). CDR3 in amino acids: CASSPILAGVDEQYF. CDR3 sequence (DNA): TGTGCCAGCAGCCCGATCTTAGCGGGAGTCGACGAGCAGTACTTC.

In this sample, this clonotype turned up many times. V gene TRBV2 combines with J gene TRBJ2-7, with TRBD1 matching 8 bases. The CDR3 runs 18 residues. In germline, CDR1 is SNHLY, CDR2 FYNNEI. V gave up 7 bases and J gave up 3 bases; unmatched junction bases: 20. The chain's CDR3 is CASKYRGQGKGSVYEQYF. For the CDR3, the DNA is TGTGCCAGCAAATACCGCGGACAGGGAAAGGGTTCGGTCTACGAGCAGTACTTC.

This clonotype occurred many times. The chain carries TRBV10-3 and TRBJ2-1; no firm D call. Trimming pared 2 bases from V and 4 bases from J, leaving 6 bases between. Germline loops: CDR1 ENHRY, CDR2 SYGVKD. The CDR3 is 13 residues long. The CDR3: CAISEGAYNEQFF. CDR3 nucleotides: TGTGCCATCAGTGAGGGAGCGTACAATGAGCAGTTCTTC.

As DNA, the CDR3 is TGCAGTGGGAGTACAGGGAACTATGGCTACACCTTC. It translates to CSGSTGNYGYTF. The chain joins TRBV20-1 to TRBJ1-2, with TRBD1 as a possible D gene (6 bases). V was cut by 7 bases and J by 2 bases, with 11 bases left in between. Germline values: CDR1 DFQATT, CDR2 SNEGSKA (reference sequence). The CDR3 is 12 residues long.

This clonotype was seen a few times. The rearrangement joins TRBV6-1 to TRBJ2-5, with TRBD2 as a possible D gene (6 bases). The CDR3 is made up of 15 amino acids. Trimming shortened V by 0 bases and J by 2 bases, and 10 bases separated the two germline ends. In germline, CDR1 is MNHNS, CDR2 SASEGT. The CDR3 spells CASSEAAGRQETQYF. The CDR3 DNA sequence: TGTGCCAGCAGTGAAGCGGCGGGGCGGCAAGAGACCCAGTACTTC.

This clonotype appeared a few times. The chain carries TRBV19 and TRBJ1-2, with no clear D. Germline values: CDR1 LNHDA, CDR2 SQIVND (reference sequence). The CDR3 is 14 amino acids. Trimming took off 2 bases at V and 2 bases at J, with 9 bases between the two ends. DNA of the CDR3: TGTGCCAGTAGTATACATCCGGGGAACTATGGCTACACCTTC. This gives the protein CASSIHPGNYGYTF.

The chain recombines TRBV2 with TRBJ1-1; D not resolved. The CDR3 runs 12 residues. V shed 7 bases and J shed 2 bases, with 8 bases lying between them. The germline V gene has CDR1 SNHLY and CDR2 FYNNEI. Written as DNA, the CDR3 is TGTGCCAGCAACAGCGCAAACACTGAAGCTTTCTTT. Its translation is CASNSANTEAFF.

This clonotype appeared a single time. This chain uses TRBV18 with TRBJ2-7; 7 bases fit TRBD1. V shed 6 bases and J 3 bases; nucleotides not matched to a gene: 11. The V gene's germline CDR1 is KGHSH and CDR2 LQKENI. The CDR3 is 15 residues long. This chain's CDR3 is CASSLGTEINYEQYF. In DNA, the CDR3 is TGTGCCAGCTCGCTTGGGACAGAGATAAACTACGAGCAGTACTTC.

Worth noting for this clonotype: The junction departs from the called germline gene at one end, perhaps through a read error. The rearrangement uses TRBV19 and TRBJ1-2; D is ambiguous. This CDR3 has 12 residues. CDR1 LNHDA and CDR2 SQIVND come from the germline V gene (reference sequence). In nucleotides, the CDR3 is TGTGCCAGTTCGCCTCGTGGCTATGGCTGCACCTTC. It codes for CASSPRGYGCTF.

The chain uses TRBV10-3 and TRBJ1-1, with D hard to call. This CDR3 is 14 amino acids long. Germline V gives CDR1 ENHRY, CDR2 SYGVKD. The V gene lost 0 bases and the J gene lost 2 bases, with 7 bases spanning the gap. The chain's CDR3 is CAISESPVNTEAFF. The CDR3 DNA reads TGTGCCATCAGTGAGTCCCCAGTAAACACTGAAGCTTTCTTT.

This chain connects TRBV30 to TRBJ2-7; 9 bases align to TRBD2. Trimming cost V 1 base and J 7 bases; bases outside gene matches: 5. This CDR3 is 13 amino acids long. From germline, CDR1 is GTSNPN and CDR2 SVGIG (reference sequence). CDR3 bases: TGTGCCTGGAGTGGAAAGACTAGCGGAGAGCAGTACTTC. It translates to CAWSGKTSGEQYF.

This clonotype was observed a handful of times. The genes are TRBV20-1 and TRBJ1-1; D is unresolved. Looked up from germline, CDR1 is DFQATT and CDR2 is SNEGSKA (reference sequence). This CDR3 has 13 residues. V shed 2 bases and J shed 2 bases, with 9 bases lying between them. CDR3 protein: CSARSGFNTEAFF. In DNA, the CDR3 is TGCAGTGCTAGATCGGGTTTTAACACTGAAGCTTTCTTT.

The chain couples TRBV27 to TRBJ2-3; 11 nucleotides line up with TRBD2. V shed 4 bases, J shed 2 bases, and the junction held 5 bases outside the gene matches. The CDR3 spans 16 residues. Germline loops: CDR1 MNHEY, CDR2 SMNVEV (reference sequence). CDR3 protein: CASSSGLAGYTDTQYF. DNA of the CDR3: TGTGCCAGCAGTTCAGGACTAGCGGGCTACACAGATACGCAGTATTTT.

This clonotype was found many times. The rearrangement uses TRBV2 and TRBJ2-2, with D unclear. There are 11 residues in the CDR3. The germline V gene has CDR1 SNHLY and CDR2 FYNNEI. V dropped 6 bases and J dropped 4 bases, with 3 bases sitting between them. As DNA, the CDR3 is TGTGCCAGCAGAAGCACCGGGGAGCTGTTTTTT. Translating gives CASRSTGELFF.

V is TRBV12-3 or TRBV12-4 and J is TRBJ1-1; possibly TRBD1 for D (6 bases). This CDR3 is 15 amino acids long. The germline V and J ends were trimmed by 5 bases and 0 bases, with 13 bases remaining between them. CDR3 residues: CASSEQGTLNTEAFF. CDR3 nucleotides: TGTGCCAGCAGTGAGCAGGGGACACTGAACACTGAAGCTTTCTTT.

The chain carries TRBV7-3 and TRBJ2-7; 8 nucleotides line up with TRBD1. Germline-derived CDR1 and CDR2 are SGHTA and FQGTGA. The CDR3 covers 13 residues. The J segment lost 7 bases and the V segment lost 5 bases, leaving 7 bases of the junction unmatched. CDR3 sequence (DNA): TGTGCCAGCAGCGGGACAGGTTTCGGTGAGCAGTACTTC. Protein: CASSGTGFGEQYF.